What follows are 5 T cell receptor beta chains derived from one specimen sequenced in a study of T cells in Graves' hyperthyroidism and ophthalmopathy. There were TCR beta CDR3 regions amplified from RNA transcripts. The HTBI primer set was used in a first-round RT-PCR of the TCR CDR3. MiXCR was run by TCRdb on the multiplex PCR reads, yielding one entry per CDR3 protein. The profile covers some 740,000 distinct CDR3 sequences, with around 15% appearing a single time and 10% to 13% taken by the ten largest. The sequencing input was blood. These receptors came from a woman between 18 and 30 years old with Graves' hyperthyroidism.

This clonotype was recorded a few times. The rearrangement uses TRBV15 and TRBJ2-3; D ambiguous. Trimming removed 0 bases at V and 2 bases at J, with 12 bases between. Germline V gives CDR1 LNHNV, CDR2 YYDKDF (reference sequence). The length of the CDR3 is 16 residues. Here the CDR3 reads CATSREGFQYTDTQYF. CDR3 bases: TGTGCCACCAGCAGAGAGGGTTTCCAATACACAGATACGCAGTATTTT.

The V call is TRBV19, the J call TRBJ2-2; possible D gene TRBD2, 6 bases. Per the germline V gene, CDR1 is LNHDA and CDR2 is SQIVND (reference sequence). The CDR3 consists of 14 residues. Trimming removed 7 bases at V and 2 bases at J, with 11 bases between. The CDR3 coding sequence is TGTGCCAGTAAGGCTAGCGACAACACCGGGGAGCTGTTTTTT. Protein sequence: CASKASDNTGELFF.

This clonotype was counted between two and nine times. The chain recombines TRBV28 with TRBJ2-3; 9 nucleotides agree with TRBD2. The CDR3 runs 18 residues. V trimming: 6 bases; J trimming: 5 bases; junction bases outside the gene matches: 18. CDR1 MDHEN and CDR2 SYDVKM come from the germline V gene. CDR3 sequence: CASSPQLAGELPRDTQYF. CDR3 sequence (DNA): TGTGCCAGCAGCCCTCAATTAGCGGGAGAGCTTCCGAGAGATACGCAGTATTTT.

CDR3 residues: CASTRGGSGWEFF. The CDR3 DNA follows: TGTGCCAGCACCCGTGGTGGTAGCGGGTGGGAGTTCTTC. The chain links TRBV27 to TRBJ2-1, with 7 bases that match TRBD2. The CDR3 has 13 amino acids. V lost 7 bases, J lost 14 bases, and 14 bases stayed unmatched. CDR1 is MNHEY and CDR2 is SMNVEV in the germline V gene (reference sequence).

In its sample, this clonotype was seen a few times. This rearrangement joins TRBV19 to TRBJ2-1; D gene uncertain. CDR1 is LNHDA and CDR2 is SQIVND in the germline V gene (reference sequence). V was clipped by 2 bases and J by 7 bases, with 15 bases between them. There are 15 residues in the CDR3. CDR3 sequence (DNA): TGTGCCAGTAGTATACTACCGACAACTTCAAATGAGCAGTTCTTC. It translates to CASSILPTTSNEQFF.